This T cell receptor (beta chain) was found in a study of blood T cell repertoires in COVID-19. Trimming removed 0 bases at V and 0 bases at J, with 13 bases between. This CDR3 has 17 amino acids. The V gene's germline CDR1 is MNHNS and CDR2 SASEGT. The recovered donors of Cohort 3 showed two negative PCRs, clearance, or symptom resolution. Original processing notes: How many nucleated cells were present was estimated from reference gene primer amplification. Assay used: immunoSEQ multiplex PCR; TCRdb lists only in-frame clones, some missing. That table is the source of V, J and clone size, and D and trimming were worked out from the DNA. The data hold approximately 130,000 clones, with roughly four fifths observed a single time.

The receptor comes from a man aged 25-40 years who had recovered from COVID-19. The chain combines TRBV6-1 with TRBJ2-3; tentative D call: TRBD2 (5 bases). The source material was PBMCs or T cells enriched from blood (not recorded which). As DNA, the CDR3 is TGTGCCAGCAGTGAAGCGCATCCTAGCATGAGCACAGATACGCAGTATTTT. It yields the protein CASSEAHPSMSTDTQYF.